This is a list of T cell receptor beta chains from one sample in a study of patients and donors after allogeneic stem cell transplantation. MiXCR, run by TCRdb on the RT-PCR reads, gives a single entry per CDR3 protein. The sample yields approximately 150,000 distinct CDR3 sequences, over 25% seen once. Input material: blood, either unsorted or a sorted T cell fraction (not recorded which). The receptors come from a human donor who was either an allogeneic HSCT recipient or a stem cell or donor lymphocyte infusion donor (not recorded which). It is not recorded whose cells these are; they may come from a transplant donor. CDR3s include the opening cysteine and the closing phenylalanine or tryptophan. D genes are given only for firm matches.

len,j_gene,v_gene,d_gene,CDR3aa
14,TRBJ2-3,TRBV27,NA,CASSSLGRTDTQFF
15,TRBJ1-1,TRBV10-3,NA,CAISERQNLNTEAFF
11,TRBJ1-2,TRBV20-1,NA,CSTQGLYGYTF
12,TRBJ1-1,TRBV7-8,NA,CASSPGGPEAFF
13,TRBJ1-5,TRBV7-9,TRBD1,CASAPGQGSPQHF
15,TRBJ2-3,TRBV27,NA,CASSLPGGAGDTQYF
13,TRBJ1-1,TRBV15,NA,CATSRGGRTEAFF
13,TRBJ2-3,TRBV29-1,NA,CSVVGSTTDTQYF
14,TRBJ2-7,TRBV20-1,NA,CSARGGEVFIEQYF
16,TRBJ2-2,TRBV5-4,NA,CASSLAAKATVGELFF
14,TRBJ2-1,TRBV20-1,TRBD1,CSADRDRAYNEQFF
14,TRBJ1-2,TRBV12-3/TRBV12-4,NA,CASSFARGVYGYTF
13,TRBJ2-6,TRBV6-6,NA,CATRVQGANVLTF
14,TRBJ2-3,TRBV29-1,NA,CSVGGQSSTDTQYF
14,TRBJ2-1,TRBV5-1,NA,CASSLVVSGNEQFF
13,TRBJ1-2,TRBV20-1,NA,CSVRRWNSYGYTF
15,TRBJ1-6,TRBV7-9,TRBD1,CASSLRDRVNSPLHF
14,TRBJ2-7,TRBV27,NA,CASSFGRSSYEQYF
12,TRBJ1-5,TRBV7-2,NA,CASSFYNQPQHF
13,TRBJ2-3,TRBV9,NA,CASSVGIGDTQYF
13,TRBJ2-5,TRBV7-2,NA,CASSLDRLETQYF
15,TRBJ2-5,TRBV7-9,NA,CASSLGFLAFETQYF
16,TRBJ2-6,TRBV5-1,NA,CASSLARQPGANVLTF
14,TRBJ1-5,TRBV6-6,NA,CASSPRTVDQPQHF
19,TRBJ1-4,TRBV3-2,NA,CASSQGRMGRTATNEKLFF
14,TRBJ1-2,TRBV9,TRBD1,CASSPSGTAYGYTF
14,TRBJ1-5,TRBV20-1,NA,CSARDPEGNQPQHF
16,TRBJ1-3,TRBV27,NA,CASSATIGSSGNTIYF
13,TRBJ1-2,TRBV6-6,NA,CASRPTSDNGYTF
15,TRBJ2-2,TRBV5-1,NA,CASSLVVVYTGELFF
16,TRBJ1-3,TRBV14,TRBD1,CASSRTGGYSGNTIYF
15,TRBJ1-5,TRBV12-3/TRBV12-4,TRBD1,CASSSDREVYQPQHF
16,TRBJ1-2,TRBV5-1,NA,CASSLKSGTGNYGYTF
13,TRBJ1-1,TRBV12-3/TRBV12-4,NA,CASSPQEGTEAFF
13,TRBJ2-1,TRBV29-1,NA,CSGRTMGYNEQFF
14,TRBJ2-1,TRBV6-7,TRBD2,CASSYRREGHEQFF
19,TRBJ1-4,TRBV25-1,NA,CASSELGGRRWGPNEKLFF
16,TRBJ2-1,TRBV25-1,TRBD2,CASSEWGGREPYEQFF
13,TRBJ1-5,TRBV19,NA,CASSKGFGQPQHF
13,TRBJ2-2,TRBV11-2,NA,CASSLGYTGELFF
13,TRBJ2-5,TRBV5-1,NA,CASSPTKEETQYF
17,TRBJ2-2,TRBV2,NA,CASSEAPAASNTGELFF
16,TRBJ1-5,TRBV20-1,NA,CSARAYNILSNQPQHF
17,TRBJ2-1,TRBV7-2,TRBD2,CASSLASAGGGYNEQFF
14,TRBJ2-3,TRBV29-1,TRBD2,CSVSLTSGIDTQYF
13,TRBJ1-2,TRBV5-4,NA,CASSLVADGGYTF
14,TRBJ1-5,TRBV4-3,NA,CASSQVGSNQPQHF
14,TRBJ2-7,TRBV12-3/TRBV12-4,TRBD1,CASSTGQGAYEQYF
12,TRBJ1-2,TRBV5-1,NA,CASSSGTSGYTF
13,TRBJ1-6,TRBV28,NA,CASSLLGHGGNHF
15,TRBJ2-1,TRBV6-2/TRBV6-3,NA,CASLSGGTAYNEQFF
14,TRBJ2-1,TRBV5-5,NA,CASSWRERYNEQFF
18,TRBJ2-2,TRBV11-2,TRBD1,CASSLRAGGFANTGELFF
13,TRBJ2-5,TRBV7-2,NA,CASSSSIRETQYF
18,TRBJ2-1,TRBV7-2,TRBD2,CASSSPPELAGQYNEQFF